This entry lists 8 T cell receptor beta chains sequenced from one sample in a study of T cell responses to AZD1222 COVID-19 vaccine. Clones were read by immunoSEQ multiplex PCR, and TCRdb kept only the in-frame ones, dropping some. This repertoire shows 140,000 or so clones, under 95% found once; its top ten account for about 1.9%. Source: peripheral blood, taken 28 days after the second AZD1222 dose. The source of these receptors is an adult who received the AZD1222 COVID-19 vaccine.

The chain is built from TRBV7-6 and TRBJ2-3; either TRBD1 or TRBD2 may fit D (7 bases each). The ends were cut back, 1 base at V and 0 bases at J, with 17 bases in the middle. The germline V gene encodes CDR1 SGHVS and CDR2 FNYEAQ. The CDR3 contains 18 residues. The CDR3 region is CASSLEGALAPSTDTQYF. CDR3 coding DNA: TGTGCCAGCAGCTTAGAGGGGGCACTAGCGCCTAGCACAGATACGCAGTATTTT.

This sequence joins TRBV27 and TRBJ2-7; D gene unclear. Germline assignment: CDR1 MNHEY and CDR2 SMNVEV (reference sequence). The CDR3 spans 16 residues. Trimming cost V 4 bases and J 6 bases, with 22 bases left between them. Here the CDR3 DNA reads TGTGCCAGCAGTTCCCCTGGCGCCGCCGAACAAGGCGAGCAGTACTTC. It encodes CASSSPGAAEQGEQYF.

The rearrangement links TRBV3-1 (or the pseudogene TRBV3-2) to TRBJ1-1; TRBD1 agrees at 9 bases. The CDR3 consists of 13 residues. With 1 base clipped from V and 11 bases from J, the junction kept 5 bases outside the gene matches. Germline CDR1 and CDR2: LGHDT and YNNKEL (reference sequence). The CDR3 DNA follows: TGTGCCAGCAGCCAAGCACAGGGGGCAACGGCTTTCTTT. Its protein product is CASSQAQGATAFF.

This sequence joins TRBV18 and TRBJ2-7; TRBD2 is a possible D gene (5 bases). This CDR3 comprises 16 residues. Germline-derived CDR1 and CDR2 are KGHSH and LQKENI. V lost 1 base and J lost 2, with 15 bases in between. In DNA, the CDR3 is TGTGCCAGCTCACCACGCGGACGGACTTTAGCCTACGAGCAGTACTTC. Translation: CASSPRGRTLAYEQYF.

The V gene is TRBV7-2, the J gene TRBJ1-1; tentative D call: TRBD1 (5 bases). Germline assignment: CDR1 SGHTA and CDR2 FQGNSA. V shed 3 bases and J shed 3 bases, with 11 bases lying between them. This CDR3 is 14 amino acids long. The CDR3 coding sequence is TGTGCCAGCAGCTTCGGGACCAGGCACACTGAAGCTTTCTTT. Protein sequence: CASSFGTRHTEAFF. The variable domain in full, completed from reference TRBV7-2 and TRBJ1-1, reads GAGVSQSPSNKVTEKGKDVELRCDPISGHTALYWYRQSLGQGLEFLIYFQGNSAPDKSGLPSDRFSAERTGGSVSTLTIQRTQQEDSAVYLCASSFGTRHTEAFFGQGTRLTVV.

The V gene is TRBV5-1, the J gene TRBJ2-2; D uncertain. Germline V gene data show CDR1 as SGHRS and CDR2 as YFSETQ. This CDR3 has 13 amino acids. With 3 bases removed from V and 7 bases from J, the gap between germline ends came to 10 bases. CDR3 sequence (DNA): TGCGCCAGCAGCTCGTTAGTTGACGGGGAGCTGTTTTTT. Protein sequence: CASSSLVDGELFF.

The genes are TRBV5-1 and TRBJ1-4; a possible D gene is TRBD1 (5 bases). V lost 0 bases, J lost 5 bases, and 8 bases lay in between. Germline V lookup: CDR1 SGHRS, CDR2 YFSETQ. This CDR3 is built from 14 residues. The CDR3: CASSLGQKNEKLFF. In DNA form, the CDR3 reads TGCGCCAGCAGCTTGGGACAGAAGAATGAAAAACTGTTTTTT.

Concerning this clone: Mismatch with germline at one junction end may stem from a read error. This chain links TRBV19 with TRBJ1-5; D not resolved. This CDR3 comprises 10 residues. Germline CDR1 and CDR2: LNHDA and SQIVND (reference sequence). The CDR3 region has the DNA TGTGCCAGTAGCGATCAGCCCCAGCATTTT. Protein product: CASSDQPQHF.